The 31 T cell receptor beta chains presented below share a single source sample, sequenced in a study of OX40 agonist ivuxolimab in advanced cancers. Only in-frame clones appear in the TCRdb table, and some are missing; sequencing was by immunoSEQ multiplex PCR. This repertoire shows 130,000 or so clones, 93% found once; its top ten account for more than 1%. The source was CD4+ or CD8+ T cells sorted from blood, collected in a trial of the OX40 agonist ivuxolimab. These TCRs come from an adult with an advanced solid tumor such as melanoma, head and neck, liver or kidney cancer.

The chain is built from TRBV4-1 and TRBJ2-1; perhaps TRBD2 as D (5 bases). The V gene lost 4 bases and the J gene lost 7 bases, with 8 bases spanning the gap. This CDR3 comprises 12 residues. Germline CDR1 reads MGHRA; CDR2 reads YSYEKL. DNA of the CDR3: TGCGCCAGCAGCCCGGACTGGAATGAGCAGTTCTTC. This translates into CASSPDWNEQFF.

The chain carries TRBV7-2 and TRBJ2-7; perhaps D is TRBD1 or TRBD2 (5 bases each). The germline V and J ends were trimmed by 0 bases and 3 bases, with 9 bases remaining between them. CDR1 and CDR2 (germline): SGHTA, FQGNSA. The CDR3 contains 14 residues. The CDR3 sequence: CASSLAGTGYEQYF. The CDR3 DNA reads TGTGCCAGCAGCTTAGCCGGGACGGGCTACGAGCAGTACTTC.

The chain recombines TRBV11-3 with TRBJ2-5, with TRBD1 identical over 7 bases. The CDR3 is 14 amino acids. The trim removed 4 bases at V and 5 bases at J, leaving 7 bases unmatched. Germline-derived CDR1 and CDR2 are SGHNT and YENEEA. The CDR3 nucleotides are TGTGCCAGCAGCTCCGGGACAGCCACCGAGACCCAGTACTTC. This gives the protein CASSSGTATETQYF. The variable domain in full, completed from reference TRBV11-3 and TRBJ2-5, reads EAGVVQSPRYKIIEKKQPVAFWCNPISGHNTLYWYLQNLGQGPELLIRYENEEAVDDSQLPKDRFSAERLKGVDSTLKIQPAELGDSAVYLCASSSGTATETQYFGPGTRLLVL.

CDR3 DNA sequence: TGTGCCAGCAGCTTAATCAGGGGATCTGAAGCTTTCTTT. Translated, it gives CASSLIRGSEAFF. The J gene is TRBJ1-1, the V gene TRBV7-2, with D maybe TRBD1 (6 bases). The CDR3 covers 13 residues. Trimming removed 2 bases from V and 6 bases from J, with 10 bases in between. CDR1 is SGHTA and CDR2 is FQGNSA in the germline V gene. The full variable domain, with the rest looked up from reference TRBV7-2 and TRBJ1-1, is GAGVSQSPSNKVTEKGKDVELRCDPISGHTALYWYRQSLGQGLEFLIYFQGNSAPDKSGLPSDRFSAERTGGSVSTLTIQRTQQEDSAVYLCASSLIRGSEAFFGQGTRLTVV.

The rearrangement uses TRBV18 and TRBJ1-3; maybe TRBD1 (6 bases). The V gene's germline CDR1 is KGHSH and CDR2 LQKENI. CDR3 size: 16 residues. V gave up 6 bases and J gave up 0 bases, with 15 bases separating them. The CDR3 loop reads CASSLVQGSSGNTIYF. The CDR3 nucleotides are TGTGCCAGCTCCCTTGTACAGGGAAGCTCTGGAAACACCATATATTTT.

The chain uses TRBV7-2 and TRBJ1-2; D perhaps matches TRBD1 (6 bases). The CDR3 loop spans 15 amino acids. The germline CDR1 and CDR2 sequences are SGHTA and FQGNSA. V was shortened by 1 base and J by 2 bases, with 11 bases between the two germline ends. For the CDR3, the DNA is TGTGCCAGCAGCTTAGACGGGGGCGGGAACTATGGCTACACCTTC. This translates into CASSLDGGGNYGYTF.

V is TRBV19 and J is TRBJ1-1; D perhaps matches TRBD1 (6 bases). In germline, CDR1 is LNHDA, CDR2 SQIVND (reference sequence). Trimming removed 6 bases at V and 6 bases at J, with 17 bases between. The CDR3 totals 14 residues. The CDR3 here is CASRGGGRSPEAFF. As DNA, the CDR3 is TGTGCCAGTAGAGGCGGGGGGCGTTCCCCTGAAGCTTTCTTT.

This chain uses TRBV19 with TRBJ1-3; D uncertain. CDR1 and CDR2 from the germline V gene are LNHDA and SQIVND (reference sequence). The CDR3 totals 14 residues. The V end lost 6 bases, the J end lost 2 bases, and 11 bases lay between the germline ends. CDR3 nucleotides: TGTGCCAGTAGGGTCCCCGGAGCTGGAAACACCATATATTTT. This encodes CASRVPGAGNTIYF.

V gene TRBV21-1 combines with J gene TRBJ2-3; TRBD2 reflects the table's D call only, with no check against the DNA. TRBV21-1 is shown as a pseudogene. The CDR3 contains 14 residues. CDR3 sequence: CASSKGGYTDTQYF. CDR3 bases: TGTGCCAGCAGCAAGGGGGGTTACACAGATACGCAGTATTTT.

This sequence joins TRBV29-1 and TRBJ2-1; the D call may be TRBD1 or TRBD2 (7 bases each). Germline loops: CDR1 SQVTM, CDR2 ANQGSEA. The CDR3 length is 15 residues. Trimming removed 6 bases at V and 2 bases at J, with 17 bases between. CDR3 coding DNA: TGCAGCGTGGGGGAGGGGGCATCCGCCTACAATGAGCAGTTCTTC. The encoded protein is CSVGEGASAYNEQFF.

The chain recombines TRBV7-9 with TRBJ2-1, with TRBD2 matching over 11 bases. Trimming removed 5 bases from V and 7 bases from J; junction bases left unmatched: 10. The CDR3 is 16 amino acids. Germline V gene sequence: CDR1 SEHNR, CDR2 FQNEAQ (reference sequence). CDR3 nucleotide sequence: TGTGCCAGCAGCGCACTAGCGGGAGAGCCGGGGAATGAGCAGTTCTTC. Translating gives CASSALAGEPGNEQFF.

The genes are TRBV7-2 and TRBJ2-5; a weak D match, TRBD2 (6 bases). V shed 2 bases and J shed 4 bases, with 14 bases lying between them. The CDR3 sequence is 15 residues long. Germline assignment: CDR1 SGHTA and CDR2 FQGNSA. In DNA form, the CDR3 reads TGTGCCAGCAGCTTAAATCTAGGAGGGCGAGAGACCCAGTACTTC. This codes for CASSLNLGGRETQYF.

The sample holds one count of this clone. The chain links TRBV6-5 to TRBJ1-1; D uncertain. The CDR3 runs to 14 residues. Germline CDR1 reads MNHEY; CDR2 reads SVGAGI. The germline V and J ends were trimmed by 7 bases and 6 bases, with 18 bases remaining between them. Written as DNA, the CDR3 is TGTGCCAGCAAAGCCCCAACAGCAGTCCCTGAAGCTTTCTTT. It yields the protein CASKAPTAVPEAFF.

This chain uses TRBV4-3 with TRBJ1-2, with D perhaps TRBD1 (6 bases). V dropped 4 bases and J dropped 2 bases, with 20 bases sitting between them. This CDR3 contains 17 residues. Germline assignment: CDR1 LGHNA and CDR2 YSLEER. CDR3 in DNA: TGCGCCAGCAGCCTAACCCAGGGGACTGTCGAAAACTATGGCTACACCTTC. It is translated as CASSLTQGTVENYGYTF.

The rearrangement links TRBV9 to TRBJ2-7, with a tentative D call TRBD1 (5 bases). CDR1 and CDR2 from the germline V gene are SGDLS and YYNGEE. The CDR3 is made up of 13 amino acids. With 6 bases removed from V and 1 base from J, the gap between germline ends came to 11 bases. In DNA form, the CDR3 reads TGTGCCAGCAACAGACAGAGTTCCTACGAGCAGTACTTC. The encoded protein is CASNRQSSYEQYF.

This clone has only one observation. The V and J genes are TRBV7-2 and TRBJ2-7; either TRBD1 or TRBD2 may supply D (6 bases each). The V gene's germline CDR1 is SGHTA and CDR2 FQGNSA. V dropped 5 bases and J dropped 0 bases, with 17 bases sitting between them. The length of the CDR3 is 16 residues. CDR3 loop: CASSPLSGAASYEQYF. Written as DNA, the CDR3 is TGTGCCAGCAGCCCTCTCTCGGGGGCTGCCTCCTACGAGCAGTACTTC. Variable domain in full (rest from reference TRBV7-2 and TRBJ2-7): GAGVSQSPSNKVTEKGKDVELRCDPISGHTALYWYRQSLGQGLEFLIYFQGNSAPDKSGLPSDRFSAERTGGSVSTLTIQRTQQEDSAVYLCASSPLSGAASYEQYFGPGTRLTVT.

CDR3 sequence reads: CASSFNVQGIEQYF. The DNA of the CDR3 is TGTGCCAGCAGCTTTAACGTTCAGGGGATCGAGCAGTACTTC. This rearrangement joins TRBV5-6 to TRBJ2-7, with D perhaps matching TRBD1 (6 bases). Trimming shortened V by 2 bases and J by 6 bases, and 15 bases separated the two germline ends. Germline values: CDR1 SGHDT, CDR2 YYEEEE. This CDR3 has 14 residues.

CDR3 loop: CASSLDRGSTEAFF. In nucleotides, the CDR3 is TGCGCCAGCAGCCTAGACCGGGGAAGCACTGAAGCTTTCTTT. The chain is built from TRBV4-1 and TRBJ1-1; D is ambiguous. V lost 4 bases and J lost 4, with 13 bases in between. Germline V gives CDR1 MGHRA, CDR2 YSYEKL. The CDR3 sequence is 14 residues long.

V gene TRBV7-8 combines with J gene TRBJ1-4, with D possibly being TRBD1 (5 bases). V was pared by 1 base and J by 8 bases, with 14 bases between. The CDR3 spans 15 residues. Per germline, CDR1 SGHVS and CDR2 FQNEAQ. Written as DNA, the CDR3 is TGTGCCAGCAGCTTAGAGGGGACGAATTCGGAAAAACTGTTTTTT. This sequence encodes CASSLEGTNSEKLFF.

This chain connects TRBV30 to TRBJ1-2; 9 nucleotides agree with TRBD1. There are 14 residues in the CDR3. V lost 3 bases and J lost 7; bases outside the gene matches: 9. Germline CDR1 reads GTSNPN; CDR2 reads SVGIG (reference sequence). The CDR3: CAWSEVGQGFGYTF. CDR3 DNA sequence: TGTGCCTGGAGCGAAGTGGGACAGGGATTTGGCTACACCTTC.

The J gene is TRBJ2-7, the V gene TRBV7-6; D gene uncertain. Germline V gene data show CDR1 as SGHVS and CDR2 as FNYEAQ. The CDR3 runs 12 residues. The V end was cut by 5 bases, the J end by 6 bases, with 11 bases between. CDR3 loop: CASSPQFGEQYF. Here the CDR3 DNA reads TGTGCCAGCAGCCCCCAGTTCGGCGAGCAGTACTTC.

The gene calls are TRBV30 and TRBJ2-7; 15 bases match TRBD2. The CDR3 runs 16 residues. With 4 bases clipped from V and 2 bases from J, the junction kept 6 bases outside the gene matches. Per the germline V gene, CDR1 is GTSNPN and CDR2 is SVGIG (reference sequence). The CDR3 region is CAWKGTSGRLTYEQYF. The CDR3, as DNA: TGTGCCTGGAAGGGGACTAGCGGGAGGCTAACCTACGAGCAGTACTTC.

The rearrangement links TRBV15 to TRBJ1-3, with unresolved D. The V gene lost 0 bases and the J gene lost 0 bases, with 6 bases spanning the gap. CDR3 length equals 15 residues. From germline, CDR1 is LNHNV and CDR2 YYDKDF (reference sequence). For the CDR3, the DNA is TGTGCCACCAGCAGAGATATAGACTCTGGAAACACCATATATTTT. It translates to CATSRDIDSGNTIYF.

The rearrangement links TRBV9 to TRBJ2-7; TRBD2 agrees at 10 bases. Losses at the gene ends were 0 bases for V and 3 bases for J; bases not matched to a gene: 3. The CDR3 sequence is 15 residues long. The V gene's germline CDR1 is SGDLS and CDR2 YYNGEE. CDR3 residues: CASSVASGRFYEQYF. CDR3 DNA: TGTGCCAGCAGCGTAGCTAGCGGGAGATTCTACGAGCAGTACTTC.

V usage is TRBV5-1 and J usage is TRBJ2-1, with D perhaps matching TRBD1 (7 bases). The CDR3 loop spans 13 amino acids. V lost 3 bases to trimming and J lost 9 bases, with 13 bases between them. From germline, CDR1 is SGHRS and CDR2 YFSETQ. Written as DNA, the CDR3 is TGCGCCAGCAGCTCGGCCCAGGGGGGTGAGCAGTTCTTC. This translates into CASSSAQGGEQFF.

This chain connects TRBV5-5 to TRBJ1-1, with D unresolved. CDR1 and CDR2 (germline): SGHKS, YYEKEE (reference sequence). There are 12 residues in the CDR3. The V end lost 4 bases, the J end lost 13 bases, and 17 bases lay between the germline ends. In DNA, the CDR3 is TGTGCCAGCAGCCCCGAAAGGCAATCTGATTTCTTT. Residues: CASSPERQSDFF.

The chain uses TRBV5-6 and TRBJ2-7, with 9 bases identical to TRBD1. The CDR3 sequence is 19 residues long. V trimming: 2 bases; J trimming: 2 bases; junction bases outside the gene matches: 17. CDR1 and CDR2 from the germline V gene are SGHDT and YYEEEE. The CDR3 sequence: CASSLPGQGFGASPYEQYF. The CDR3 bases are TGTGCCAGCAGCTTACCGGGACAGGGTTTTGGGGCCTCCCCCTACGAGCAGTACTTC.

The chain has TRBV6-5 and TRBJ2-1, with D uncertain. The V gene lost 7 bases and the J gene lost 8 bases, with 9 bases spanning the gap. The CDR3 covers 11 residues. From germline, CDR1 is MNHEY and CDR2 SVGAGI. Written as DNA, the CDR3 is TGTGCCAGCACCGATTGGGATGAGCAGTTCTTC. Its translation is CASTDWDEQFF.

V gene TRBV14 combines with J gene TRBJ2-5, with 8 nucleotides matching TRBD1. The germline CDR1 and CDR2 sequences are SGHDN and FVKESK. CDR3 length: 17 residues. The trim removed 4 bases at V and 9 bases at J, leaving 19 bases unmatched. CDR3 nucleotide sequence: TGTGCCAGCAGCCCGCGAGGGCCCGGGACAGGCCCTCGGGCCCAGTACTTC. It translates to CASSPRGPGTGPRAQYF.

V usage is TRBV6-5 and J usage is TRBJ1-5, with 7 nucleotides matching TRBD1. V lost 6 bases and J lost 6; bases outside the gene matches: 8. Germline loops: CDR1 MNHEY, CDR2 SVGAGI. This CDR3 region has 14 residues. The DNA of the CDR3 is TGTGCCAGCAGCCACAGGGGTGAGACTCAGCCCCAGCATTTT. Protein product: CASSHRGETQPQHF.

The chain recombines TRBV4-1 with TRBJ2-7, with D possibly matching TRBD2 (6 bases). This CDR3 is built from 17 residues. V was trimmed by 1 base and J by 2 bases, leaving 18 bases between them. Looked up from germline, CDR1 is MGHRA and CDR2 is YSYEKL. The CDR3 protein is CASSQGLARSLTYEQYF. Written as DNA, the CDR3 is TGCGCCAGCAGCCAAGGTCTAGCGAGATCTCTTACCTACGAGCAGTACTTC.